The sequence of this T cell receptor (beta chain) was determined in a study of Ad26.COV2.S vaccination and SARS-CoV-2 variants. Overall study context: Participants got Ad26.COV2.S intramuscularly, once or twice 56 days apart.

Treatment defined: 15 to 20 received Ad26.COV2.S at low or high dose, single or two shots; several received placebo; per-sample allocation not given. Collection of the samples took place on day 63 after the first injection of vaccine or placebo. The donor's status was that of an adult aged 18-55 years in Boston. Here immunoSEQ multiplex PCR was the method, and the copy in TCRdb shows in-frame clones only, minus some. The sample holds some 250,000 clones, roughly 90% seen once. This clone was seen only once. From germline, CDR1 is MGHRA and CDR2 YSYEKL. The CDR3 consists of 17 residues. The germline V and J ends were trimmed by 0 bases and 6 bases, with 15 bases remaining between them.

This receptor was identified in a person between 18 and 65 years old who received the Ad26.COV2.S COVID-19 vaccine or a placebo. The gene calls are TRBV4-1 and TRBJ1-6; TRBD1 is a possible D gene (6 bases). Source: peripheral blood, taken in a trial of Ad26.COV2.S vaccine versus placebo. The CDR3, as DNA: TGCGCCAGCAGCCAAGATAGGGGCAGGGGTAGTAATTCACCCCTCCACTTT. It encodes CASSQDRGRGSNSPLHF.